This T cell receptor (beta chain) was found in a study of blood T cell repertoires in COVID-19. Seattle patient enrollment occurred during active infection, with longitudinal follow-up thereafter. As processed by the authors: From reference gene primer amplification, estimates of nucleated cell counts were derived. Method: immunoSEQ multiplex PCR; TCRdb's copy keeps in-frame clones and lacks some. The DNA gave D and trimming, while V, J and clone size come from that table. There are approximately 260,000 clones in the sample; approximately 88% occur only once, and roughly 10% lies in the top ten. This TCR was sampled from a woman in her 70s with COVID-19, enrolled during active disease. Sequences were obtained from peripheral blood.

The CDR3 region has the DNA TGTGCCAGCATAAGGGGAAGCACTGAAGCTTTCTTT. Protein product: CASIRGSTEAFF. This rearrangement joins TRBV6-5 to TRBJ1-1; D is perhaps TRBD1 (5 bases). V shed 7 bases and J shed 4 bases, with 10 bases lying between them. The germline CDR1 and CDR2 sequences are MNHEY and SVGAGI. The CDR3 sequence is 12 residues long.